The clone carrying this TCR beta chain came up a few times. What it binds is not known. The data derive from a study of blood T cells in healthy people across ages. After removal of 4 bases from V and 4 bases from J, the junction contained 7 bases not matched to a gene. The CDR3 contains 15 residues. PCR was performed a second time for about 6 to 11 cycles using a sample-barcoded 5' primer and a J-beta primer mix. TCRdb reanalysed the 5' RACE reads using MiXCR and keeps one entry per CDR3 protein. Altogether 750,000 to 1,000,000 distinct CDR3 sequences are present, almost 30% being singletons, with the ten largest covering about 10%. Study observations and caveats: Diversity estimated from one million T cells was considered an underestimate.

These records were also assigned to another study, of T cells of mothers and their children.

Sequenced input: blood. V and J are TRBV12-3 or TRBV12-4 and TRBJ2-3; 8 bases line up with TRBD1. This receptor was taken from a middle-aged woman in good health. The CDR3 protein is CASSSYDRGADTQYF. CDR3 in DNA: TGTGCCAGCAGTTCATACGACAGGGGCGCAGATACGCAGTATTTT.